Listed here is a single T cell receptor (beta chain). Its specificity is not known. Unique molecular identifiers were used to barcode this TCRbeta library. TCRdb ran MiXCR on the PCR reads and lists one entry per CDR3 protein. The repertoire has around 960,000 distinct CDR3 sequences, about 29% of them found once; the top ten carry more than 25%. The data were taken from a study of T-cell reconstitution after alpha-beta-depleted transplantation in children. Germline assignment: CDR1 LGHNA and CDR2 YNFKEQ. The CDR3 sequence is 18 residues long. Trimming removed 0 bases from V and 6 bases from J, with 20 bases in between. General observations from the study: Reportedly, alpha-beta T cells present about two months post-transplant originated from several hundred expanded clones of graft origin. At day 60, the high TCRbeta diversity found in some patients originated from recipient T cells and thymic progenitors that had survived. T-cell counts and diversity at one year following transplant were attributed mainly to newly produced T cells.

The V call is TRBV4-2, the J call TRBJ2-2; D might be TRBD1 or TRBD2, each matching 6 bases. The sequence came from a boy less than two years old who had a stem cell transplant for SCID, so the T cells may come from the graft donor. Sequencing was performed on PBMCs, mostly from graft donor cells, taken 360 days after TCRalphabeta/CD19-depleted stem cell transplant. CDR3 in amino acids: CASSQEEGGSFRAGELFF. DNA of the CDR3: TGTGCCAGCAGCCAAGAAGAGGGGGGCAGCTTCCGGGCCGGGGAGCTGTTTTTT.